This T cell receptor (beta chain) was recorded in a study of cytotoxic CD8 clonotypes in ibrutinib-treated CLL. Clones were sequenced by immunoSEQ multiplex PCR, and TCRdb holds only the in-frame ones, with some missing. There are some 160,000 clones in the sample; 70% to 85% occur only once, and over 2% lies in the top ten. The V and J ends lost 5 bases and 6 bases, in that order; junction bases with no gene match: 8. The CDR3 runs to 15 residues. Germline lookup yields CDR1 SGHTA and CDR2 FQGNSA. The V gene is TRBV7-2, the J gene TRBJ2-1; TRBD2 aligns across 9 bases. The TCR originated in a human donor with chronic lymphocytic leukemia. The starting material was PBMCs, obtained after 12 months of ibrutinib treatment. The CDR3 loop is CASSRTSGLSNEQFF. CDR3 coding DNA: TGTGCCAGCAGCCGAACTAGCGGGCTCAGCAATGAGCAGTTCTTC.